This T cell receptor beta chain was identified in a study of OX40 agonist ivuxolimab in advanced cancers. In the study overall: Patients' therapy was ivuxolimab, an antibody that acts as an agonist of OX40 (CD134). Three patients showed partial responses: one hepatocellular carcinoma and two cutaneous melanoma cases. Patients received ivuxolimab, an intravenous treatment, every 2 weeks at 0.01 to 10 mg/kg.

This CDR3 has 14 amino acids. Trimming removed 2 bases at V and 2 bases at J, with 9 bases between. Germline V gives CDR1 LNHDA, CDR2 SQIVND (reference sequence). Clones were sequenced by immunoSEQ multiplex PCR, and TCRdb holds only the in-frame ones, with some missing. Counted here are approximately 77,000 clones, 70% to 90% occurring once; the ten biggest clones make up more than 1.5%. A remark on this clone: Its antigen is currently unknown.

General study points: Average numbers of expanded clones were greater in CD8+ T cells than in CD4+.

This receptor was identified in an adult with an advanced solid tumor such as melanoma, head and neck, liver or kidney cancer. The specimen was CD4+ or CD8+ T cells sorted from blood, collected in a trial of the OX40 agonist ivuxolimab. The chain links TRBV19 to TRBJ1-1; tentative D call: TRBD1 (5 bases). This CDR3 is CASSIWGGNTEAFF. CDR3 coding DNA: TGTGCCAGTAGTATATGGGGGGGAAACACTGAAGCTTTCTTT.